The 10 T cell receptor beta chains reported below all come from one sample, sequenced in a study of a mutant IDH1 vaccine in newly diagnosed glioma. Time point specified: week 35, safety follow-up. One vaccine dose held 300 ug of mutant IDH1 20-mer peptide and came with topical imiquimod. No antigen has been identified for these receptors. Assay: immunoSEQ multiplex PCR; the TCRdb copy retains only in-frame clones and omits some. The top ten hold around 6% of the sample, which has about 47,000 clones, approximately 90% seen once. Sequenced material: PBMCs, taken from a glioma patient whose treatment included an IDH1 peptide vaccine. All receptors come from a woman in her thirties or forties with glioma.

This rearrangement joins TRBV14 to TRBJ2-7; D call uncertain. This CDR3 has 15 residues. CDR1 is SGHDN, CDR2 FVKESK, per germline. With 4 bases removed from V and 0 bases from J, the gap between germline ends came to 13 bases. The CDR3 sequence: CASSPQAYLSYEQYF. The CDR3 region has the DNA TGTGCCAGCAGCCCTCAGGCCTACCTCTCCTACGAGCAGTACTTC.

This chain uses TRBV5-1 with TRBJ1-4, with a possible D match to TRBD1 (6 bases). Germline V gene lookup returns CDR1 SGHRS and CDR2 YFSETQ. The CDR3 spans 14 residues. V lost 4 bases, J lost 6 bases, and 13 bases lay in between. The CDR3 nucleotides read TGCGCCAGCAGCGAGGGGGGAAACTATGAAAAACTGTTTTTT. It is translated as CASSEGGNYEKLFF.

The chain employs TRBV27 and TRBJ2-7; 7 positions match TRBD1. The CDR3 extends over 12 amino acids. Germline V CDR1 and CDR2: MNHEY, SMNVEV (reference sequence). V lost 4 bases, J lost 4 bases, and 1 base stayed unmatched. For the CDR3, the DNA is TGTGCCAGCAGTTCCAGGGGGTACGAGCAGTACTTC. Its translation: CASSSRGYEQYF.

CDR3 nucleotide sequence: TGTGCCAGCAGCCACAAACGAACCCCGAACACTGAAGCTTTCTTT. Protein: CASSHKRTPNTEAFF. V gene TRBV5-6 combines with J gene TRBJ1-1; D gene ambiguous. V lost 4 bases to trimming and J lost 1 base, with 14 bases between them. The CDR3 loop spans 15 amino acids. The germline V gene encodes CDR1 SGHDT and CDR2 YYEEEE.

The chain has TRBV5-1 and TRBJ2-2; the D gene could be TRBD1 or TRBD2 (5 bases each). Germline CDR1 is SGHRS and CDR2 is YFSETQ. This CDR3 spans 15 amino acids. Trimming left V 0 bases short and J 6 bases short, with 12 bases between. CDR3 region: CASSLDVGDPGELFF. DNA of the CDR3: TGCGCCAGCAGCTTGGACGTGGGGGACCCCGGGGAGCTGTTTTTT.

The chain uses TRBV27 and TRBJ2-1, with a weak D call TRBD1 (5 bases). Germline CDR1 MNHEY, CDR2 SMNVEV (reference sequence). This CDR3 is 13 amino acids long. V was pared by 7 bases and J by 5 bases, with 12 bases between. The CDR3, as DNA: TGTGCCAGCACGCCCGTAGGGGACAATGAGCAGTTCTTC. Its translation is CASTPVGDNEQFF.

This chain connects TRBV7-2 to TRBJ1-1; D perhaps matches TRBD1 (6 bases). Trimming removed 6 bases at V and 5 bases at J, with 13 bases between. CDR3 size: 13 residues. Per the germline V gene, CDR1 is SGHTA and CDR2 is FQGNSA. The CDR3 DNA reads TGTGCCAGCAGTGGGGGGCTCGAGACTGAAGCTTTCTTT. Protein product: CASSGGLETEAFF. The entire variable domain, with the rest obtained from reference TRBV7-2 and TRBJ1-1, is as follows: GAGVSQSPSNKVTEKGKDVELRCDPISGHTALYWYRQSLGQGLEFLIYFQGNSAPDKSGLPSDRFSAERTGGSVSTLTIQRTQQEDSAVYLCASSGGLETEAFFGQGTRLTVV.

This chain connects TRBV7-9 to TRBJ2-3; D ambiguous. Deletions cut 3 bases from V and 4 bases from J, with 14 bases between. The germline V gene encodes CDR1 SEHNR and CDR2 FQNEAQ (reference sequence). This CDR3 spans 15 amino acids. CDR3 region: CASSFVFLRADTQYF. CDR3 DNA: TGTGCCAGCAGCTTCGTTTTCCTACGGGCAGATACGCAGTATTTT. The full variable domain, in which reference TRBV7-9 and TRBJ2-3 provide the parts outside the CDR3, is DTGVSQNPRHKITKRGQNVTFRCDPISEHNRLYWYRQTLGQGPEFLTYFQNEAQLEKSRLLSDRFSAERPKGSFSTLEIQRTEQGDSAMYLCASSFVFLRADTQYFGPGTRLTVL.

J is TRBJ1-5 and V is TRBV7-9; 9 bases map to TRBD1. Germline CDR1 reads SEHNR; CDR2 reads FQNEAQ (reference sequence). This CDR3 region has 13 residues. The ends lost 8 bases at V and 11 bases at J; junction bases unmatched: 10. The CDR3 is CASGGQGSDAQHF. CDR3 sequence (DNA): TGTGCCAGCGGGGGACAGGGTTCCGACGCCCAGCATTTT.

This chain joins TRBV21-1 and TRBJ1-3; the listed D gene, TRBD1, was not tested against the DNA. TRBV21-1 is classified as a pseudogene. This CDR3 is 17 amino acids long. The CDR3: CASSKVSKTGLGNTIYF. DNA of the CDR3: TGTGCCAGCAGCAAAGTCAGTAAGACAGGGCTCGGAAACACCATATATTTT.